This T cell receptor (beta chain) was retrieved from a study of blood T cell repertoires in COVID-19. Study-level background: T cells, B-cell-depleted T cells, or PBMCs provided the cDNA or gDNA that served as material.

Repertoires were generated with immunoSEQ multiplex PCR, while TCRdb's copy carries only in-frame clones and drops some. The sample lists some 130,000 clones, around 80% occurring once. V shed 1 base, J shed 1 base, and the junction held 3 bases outside the gene matches. The CDR3 extends over 15 amino acids. CDR1 SGHTS and CDR2 YDEGEE come from the germline V gene. The chain couples TRBV5-8 to TRBJ2-5; TRBD1 aligns across 8 bases. The source of this sequence is a man in his 70s with acute or convalescent COVID-19. Sequencing was done on a sample of peripheral blood. This CDR3 is CASSLLQGAQETQYF. As DNA, the CDR3 is TGTGCCAGCAGCTTGTTGCAGGGGGCCCAAGAGACCCAGTACTTC.